This T cell receptor (beta chain) was captured by sequencing in a study of blood T cell repertoires in COVID-19. As for the study in general: Samples representing acute and convalescent COVID-19 were sourced from the United States, Italy and Spain. The analysed material was cDNA or gDNA that came from T cells, B-cell-depleted T cells, or PBMCs.

Methods used by the authors: How many nucleated cells were present was estimated from reference gene primer amplification. Sequenced by immunoSEQ multiplex PCR; TCRdb stores in-frame clones only, minus some. Clone size and the V and J calls come from that table; the DNA yielded D and trimming. The sample holds roughly 120,000 clones, roughly 88% seen once. The CDR3 is 16 amino acids. The V gene's germline CDR1 is SGHTA and CDR2 FQGNSA. Trimming cost V 2 bases and J 1 base, with 13 bases left between them. The receptor was derived from a woman aged 50 to 65 with active or convalescent COVID-19. The chain links TRBV7-2 to TRBJ2-3, with D maybe TRBD2 (6 bases). Sequencing was performed on peripheral blood. The CDR3 here is CASSLNLALGTDTQYF. Written as DNA, the CDR3 is TGTGCCAGCAGCTTAAATCTAGCGCTGGGCACAGATACGCAGTATTTT.